The 27 T cell receptor beta chains below all came from one sample that was sequenced in a study of Graves' ophthalmopathy and Graves' hyperthyroidism. The study amplified TCR beta CDR3 regions using RNA transcripts. Second-round multiplex PCR came after a first-round RT-PCR that employed HTBI primers. TCRdb recomputed calls from the multiplex PCR reads with MiXCR, one row per CDR3 protein. In the table there are 660,000 or so distinct CDR3 sequences, about 41% of which are singletons. Material: peripheral blood. All receptors derive from an adult man with Graves' ophthalmopathy.

This clonotype was seen more than once but under ten times. The rearrangement uses TRBV6-6 and TRBJ1-2, with D possibly being TRBD1 (6 bases). The V end lost 5 bases, the J end lost 4 bases, and 11 bases lay between the germline ends. The CDR3 has 13 amino acids. Germline V gives CDR1 MNHNY, CDR2 SVGAGI (reference sequence). CDR3 residues: CASSVGGLYGYTF. The CDR3 nucleotides are TGTGCCAGCAGTGTGGGGGGGCTCTATGGCTACACCTTC.

This clonotype showed up just a few times. The V and J genes are TRBV12-3 or TRBV12-4 and TRBJ1-4, with TRBD1 identical over 9 bases. After removal of 6 bases from V and 7 bases from J, the junction contained 15 bases not matched to a gene. There are 17 residues in the CDR3. The CDR3 nucleotides read TGTGCCAGCAGCAATGCGGGACAGGGTTCTCTGGGTGAAAAACTGTTTTTT. Its protein is CASSNAGQGSLGEKLFF.

CDR3 sequence (DNA): TGTGCCATCAGTGCCCCCGGGGGGGGGCCCACCTTC. Translated, it gives CAISAPGGGPTF. This chain links TRBV10-3 with TRBJ1-2; D is possibly TRBD1 (6 bases). Germline assignment: CDR1 ENHRY and CDR2 SYGVKD. The CDR3 is made up of 12 amino acids. Trimming removed 4 bases from V and 13 bases from J, with 16 bases in between.

This chain uses TRBV18 with TRBJ1-2, with 9 bases aligning to TRBD1. J gave up 8 bases and V 3 bases, and 7 bases lay outside the gene matches. Germline-derived CDR1 and CDR2 are KGHSH and LQKENI. The CDR3 runs to 14 residues. The CDR3 is CASSPWDRVGGYTF. CDR3 sequence (DNA): TGTGCCAGCTCACCTTGGGACAGGGTAGGAGGCTACACCTTC.

As regards this clonotype: Germline is not matched at one junction end, which may reflect a read error. The chain recombines TRBV6-2 or TRBV6-3 with TRBJ2-7, with a possible D match to TRBD1 (7 bases). The CDR3 runs 15 residues. Germline CDR1 is MNHEY and CDR2 is SVGEGT. The DNA of the CDR3 is TGTGCCATCAGTTACTCGGGGGACAGTTCCTACGAGCAGTACTTC. This gives the protein CAISYSGDSSYEQYF.

This clonotype was seen many times. The V and J genes are TRBV19 and TRBJ2-2; 9 positions agree with TRBD1. This CDR3 region has 16 residues. Trimming removed 6 bases from V and 5 bases from J; junction bases left unmatched: 10. In germline, CDR1 is LNHDA, CDR2 SQIVND (reference sequence). DNA of the CDR3: TGTGCCAGTAGCGGAGGACAGGGGCGTTTAACCGGGGAGCTGTTTTTT. Translated, it gives CASSGGQGRLTGELFF.

There are many counts of this clonotype. The chain combines TRBV19 with TRBJ1-6, with a possible D match to TRBD1 (5 bases). Germline V lookup: CDR1 LNHDA, CDR2 SQIVND (reference sequence). CDR3 length: 13 residues. The V end lost 5 bases, the J end lost 13 bases, and 15 bases lay between the germline ends. The CDR3 sequence: CASSFGTSSPLHF. As DNA, the CDR3 is TGTGCCAGTAGTTTTGGGACCTCTTCGCCCCTCCACTTT.

In this sample, this clonotype turned up a few times. The gene calls are TRBV25-1 and TRBJ1-2, with D perhaps matching TRBD1 (5 bases). The V and J ends lost 6 bases and 7 bases respectively, with 12 bases between them. The CDR3 consists of 12 residues. From germline, CDR1 is MGHDK and CDR2 SYGVNS. CDR3 DNA sequence: TGTGCCAGCAGCTTGGGGGTTGCTGGCTACACCTTC. Translated: CASSLGVAGYTF.

About this clonotype: One end of the junction is discordant with germline, which a read error may explain. The V and J genes are TRBV25-1 and TRBJ1-4, with 7 bases identical to TRBD1. This CDR3 is built from 16 residues. Germline V gene sequence: CDR1 MGHDK, CDR2 SYGVNS. The CDR3 loop is CASSQGSGGTNEKLFF. CDR3 nucleotides: TGCGCCAGCAGCCAAGGATCAGGGGGAACTAATGAAAAACTGTTTTTT.

This chain joins TRBV5-6 and TRBJ2-5; perhaps D is TRBD1 or TRBD2 (5 bases each). The CDR3 has 15 residues. With 2 bases removed from V and 11 bases from J, the gap between germline ends came to 22 bases. Germline V gives CDR1 SGHDT, CDR2 YYEEEE. This CDR3 reads CASSLVGTPTDTQYF. The CDR3 DNA is TGTGCCAGCAGCTTAGTAGGGACGCCCACAGATACGCAGTACTTC.

The rearrangement uses TRBV25-1 and TRBJ1-3; D gene unclear. This CDR3 contains 13 residues. V was clipped by 9 bases and J by 0 bases, with 9 bases between them. CDR1 MGHDK and CDR2 SYGVNS come from the germline V gene. CDR3 bases: TGTGCCAGGGACGTCCTCTCTGGAAACACCATATATTTT. Translated, it gives CARDVLSGNTIYF.

V and J are TRBV7-2 and TRBJ1-1; 8 bases agree with TRBD1. Germline V CDR1 and CDR2: SGHTA, FQGNSA. The CDR3 has 19 amino acids. V gave up 5 bases and J gave up 2 bases; unmatched junction bases: 19. As DNA, the CDR3 is TGTGCCAGCAGCCAAGATCAAATGGGAACAGGGGGTTCAAACACTGAAGCTTTCTTT. As protein: CASSQDQMGTGGSNTEAFF. The whole variable domain, remainder taken from reference TRBV7-2 and TRBJ1-1, is GAGVSQSPSNKVTEKGKDVELRCDPISGHTALYWYRQSLGQGLEFLIYFQGNSAPDKSGLPSDRFSAERTGGSVSTLTIQRTQQEDSAVYLCASSQDQMGTGGSNTEAFFGQGTRLTVV.

The genes are TRBV7-2 and TRBJ2-3; D remains unclear. The V gene lost 4 bases and the J gene lost 3 bases, with 5 bases spanning the gap. The germline CDR1 and CDR2 sequences are SGHTA and FQGNSA. The CDR3 spans 12 residues. CDR3 loop: CASSSPTDTQYF. The CDR3 nucleotides read TGTGCCAGCAGCTCACCTACAGATACGCAGTATTTT.

This clonotype was seen repeatedly, ten times or more. The chain recombines TRBV7-3 with TRBJ2-2; D gene ambiguous. V was clipped by 2 bases and J by 3 bases, with 7 bases between them. Germline CDR1 is SGHTA and CDR2 is FQGTGA. The CDR3 spans 14 residues. CDR3 region: CASSLRQHTGELFF. In DNA form, the CDR3 reads TGTGCCAGCAGCTTACGGCAGCACACCGGGGAGCTGTTTTTT.

A few counts support this clonotype. The CDR3 protein is CASSYAVATGEYAEAFF. The CDR3 DNA follows: TGTGCCAGCAGTTACGCAGTGGCAACAGGGGAATACGCTGAAGCTTTCTTT. The chain links TRBV6-2 or TRBV6-3 to TRBJ1-1; the match to TRBD1 covers 7 bases. The V and J ends lost 2 bases and 6 bases, in that order; junction bases with no gene match: 15. Germline values: CDR1 MNHEY, CDR2 SVGEGT. The CDR3 totals 17 residues.

This clonotype appeared a few times. One end of the junction does not line up with germline, which may come from a read error. The V and J genes are TRBV7-9 and TRBJ1-5; 8 bases line up with TRBD1. Germline assignment: CDR1 SEHNR and CDR2 FQNEAQ (reference sequence). The CDR3 sequence is 17 residues long. CDR3 in amino acids: CASSQPRQGISNQPQHF. The CDR3 bases are TGCGCCAGCAGCCAACCAAGACAGGGGATAAGCAATCAGCCCCAGCATTTT.

This clonotype has a handful of counts. This chain joins TRBV3-1 and TRBJ2-5; D is possibly TRBD1 or TRBD2 (5 bases each). The CDR3 consists of 15 residues. The V end was cut by 4 bases, the J end by 0 bases, with 12 bases between. CDR1 and CDR2 from the germline V gene are LGHDT and YNNKEL (reference sequence). DNA of the CDR3: TGTGCCAGCAGCCGGGGGACGGACCACCAAGAGACCCAGTACTTC. It encodes CASSRGTDHQETQYF.

This sequence joins TRBV20-1 and TRBJ1-2; TRBD1 aligns across 7 bases. The CDR3 consists of 9 residues. Germline V gene data show CDR1 as DFQATT and CDR2 as SNEGSKA (reference sequence). The CDR3 DNA sequence: TGCAGGACAGGGTTTGGCTACACCTTC. It encodes CRTGFGYTF.

The chain recombines TRBV13 with TRBJ2-7, with 13 bases identical to TRBD2. Germline CDR1 is PRHDT and CDR2 is FYEKMQ (reference sequence). The CDR3 runs to 17 residues. Trimming took 5 bases from V and 3 from J; bases not matched to a gene: 10. The CDR3 nucleotides are TGTGCCAGCAGCACCGGACTAGCGGGAGCCCGGGTCTACGAGCAGTACTTC. Encoded protein: CASSTGLAGARVYEQYF.

This clonotype was observed many times. The junction does not match germline at one end; this may be a read error. This chain joins TRBV10-3 and TRBJ1-5; D not resolved. The CDR3 length is 14 residues. Germline lookup yields CDR1 ENHRY and CDR2 SYGVKD. CDR3 sequence reads: CASSYWASNQPQHF. The CDR3 DNA reads TGTGCCAGCAGTTACTGGGCTAGCAATCAGCCCCAGCATTTT.

Many counts were recorded for this clonotype. This chain links TRBV10-3 with TRBJ2-2, with D tentatively TRBD2 (6 bases). The CDR3 contains 15 residues. The V and J ends lost 4 bases and 7 bases respectively, with 16 bases between them. Per the germline V gene, CDR1 is ENHRY and CDR2 is SYGVKD. CDR3: CAISAGGLLYGELFF. CDR3 DNA: TGTGCCATCAGTGCCGGAGGACTACTATACGGGGAGCTGTTTTTT.

A single count supports this clonotype. CDR3 sequence (DNA): TGTGCCAGCAGTTTTACCCTGACAGGAACCGCGAACTATGGCTACACCTTC. This translates into CASSFTLTGTANYGYTF. The rearrangement uses TRBV6-5 and TRBJ1-2; possible D gene TRBD1, 6 bases. The CDR3 loop spans 17 amino acids. Germline assignment: CDR1 MNHEY and CDR2 SVGAGI. V dropped 4 bases and J dropped 2 bases, with 20 bases sitting between them.

The sample holds many counts of this clonotype. The J gene is TRBJ1-4, the V gene TRBV7-2; D unclear. The germline CDR1 and CDR2 sequences are SGHTA and FQGNSA. The V end was cut by 1 base, the J end by 4 bases, with 7 bases between. The CDR3 length is 14 residues. Here the CDR3 DNA reads TGTGCCAGCAGCTTAGGGTACTTTAATGAAAAACTGTTTTTT. Translating gives CASSLGYFNEKLFF.

This clonotype was recorded many times. The chain joins TRBV12-3 or TRBV12-4 to TRBJ1-2; 7 bases align to TRBD1. The J segment lost 8 bases and the V segment lost 6 bases, leaving 6 bases of the junction unmatched. This CDR3 comprises 12 residues. The CDR3 region is CASRNRGRGYTF. The CDR3 nucleotides are TGTGCCAGCAGGAACAGGGGCCGGGGCTACACCTTC.

This clonotype was recorded a few times. The rearrangement joins TRBV18 to TRBJ2-6; unclear D gene. This CDR3 has 14 amino acids. The V gene lost 3 bases and the J gene lost 5 bases, with 8 bases spanning the gap. Germline CDR1 reads KGHSH; CDR2 reads LQKENI. CDR3 nucleotide sequence: TGTGCCAGCTCACCTTCGGCCCGGGCCAACGTCCTGACTTTC. It is translated as CASSPSARANVLTF.

This clonotype was counted at least ten times. V usage is TRBV15 and J usage is TRBJ1-1, with D unclear. With 5 bases removed from V and 3 bases from J, the gap between germline ends came to 13 bases. This CDR3 region has 14 residues. Germline CDR1 is LNHNV and CDR2 is YYDKDF (reference sequence). The CDR3 DNA sequence: TGTGCCACCAGCCCCCGGGTAGGTGACACTGAAGCTTTCTTT. Translation: CATSPRVGDTEAFF.

This clonotype occurred many times. This chain joins TRBV24-1 and TRBJ1-2; D possibly corresponds to TRBD1 (5 bases). The CDR3 is made up of 14 amino acids. CDR1 and CDR2 (germline): KGHDR, SFDVKD. V was cut by 11 bases and J by 6 bases, with 21 bases left in between. The CDR3 here is CASSPGLSGDGYTF. The CDR3 bases are TGTGCCAGCTCACCGGGACTCTCTGGAGATGGCTACACCTTC.